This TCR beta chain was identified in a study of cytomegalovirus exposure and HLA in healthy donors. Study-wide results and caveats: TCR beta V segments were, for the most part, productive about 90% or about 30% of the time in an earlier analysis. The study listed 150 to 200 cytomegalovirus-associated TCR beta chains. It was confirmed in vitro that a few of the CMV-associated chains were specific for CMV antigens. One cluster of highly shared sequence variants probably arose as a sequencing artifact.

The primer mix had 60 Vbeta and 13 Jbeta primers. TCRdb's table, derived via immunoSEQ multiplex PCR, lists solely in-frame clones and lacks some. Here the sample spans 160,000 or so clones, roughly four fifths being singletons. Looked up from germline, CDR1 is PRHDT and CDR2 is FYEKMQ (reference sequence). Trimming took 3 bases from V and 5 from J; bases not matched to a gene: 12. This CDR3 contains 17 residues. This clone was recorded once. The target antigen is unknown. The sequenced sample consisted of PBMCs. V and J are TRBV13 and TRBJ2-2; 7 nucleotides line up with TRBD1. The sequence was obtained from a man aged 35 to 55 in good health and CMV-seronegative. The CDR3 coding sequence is TGTGCCAGCAGCTTTATCCCCAACAGGGGCGAGACCGGGGAGCTGTTTTTT. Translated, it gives CASSFIPNRGETGELFF.